Each of the 18 T cell receptor beta chains below was sequenced from the same sample in a study of T-cell memory formation after mild COVID-19. TCRdb reanalysed the 5' RACE reads using MiXCR and keeps one entry per CDR3 protein. This table holds some 440,000 distinct CDR3 sequences, around 27% found once. The source material was PBMCs or a T cell subset sorted from them (not recorded which). The receptors were gathered from an adult woman who had mild COVID-19 (a few samples of this study predate the infection). Cell type and time point are not known.

V usage is TRBV7-9 and J usage is TRBJ2-1; perhaps TRBD2 as D (6 bases). In germline, CDR1 is SEHNR, CDR2 FQNEAQ (reference sequence). Trimming pared 3 bases from V and 2 bases from J, leaving 14 bases between. The length of the CDR3 is 16 residues. CDR3 in DNA: TGTGCCAGCAGCTTGGGGCGGGATGGGACCTACAATGAGCAGTTCTTC. It yields the protein CASSLGRDGTYNEQFF.

The chain couples TRBV7-3 to TRBJ2-3; no clear D gene. The CDR3 is 13 residues long. Germline CDR1 reads SGHTA; CDR2 reads FQGTGA. V dropped 4 bases and J dropped 4 bases, with 9 bases sitting between them. The CDR3 DNA is TGTGCCAGCAGCTCAGTCCACGCAGATACGCAGTATTTT. Protein: CASSSVHADTQYF.

The V and J genes are TRBV7-6 and TRBJ1-6; D unclear. This CDR3 spans 15 amino acids. V was shortened by 1 base and J by 4 bases, with 8 bases between the two germline ends. Per the germline V gene, CDR1 is SGHVS and CDR2 is FNYEAQ. The CDR3 loop reads CASSLVGGYNSPLHF. For the CDR3, the DNA is TGTGCCAGCAGCTTAGTTGGCGGTTATAATTCACCCCTCCACTTT.

This chain links TRBV7-8 with TRBJ1-2; perhaps TRBD1 as D (5 bases). The CDR3 has 13 residues. V shed 1 base and J shed 6 bases, with 9 bases lying between them. Germline CDR1 is SGHVS and CDR2 is FQNEAQ. CDR3 sequence (DNA): TGTGCCAGCAGCTTAGTGGGGGAAAATGGCTACACCTTC. Its protein is CASSLVGENGYTF.

This clonotype was observed a few times. The chain couples TRBV21-1 to TRBJ2-3; the D call in the table, TRBD2, was not verified against the DNA. TRBV21-1 is annotated as a pseudogene. The CDR3 is made up of 19 amino acids. The CDR3 coding sequence is TGTGCCAGCAGCAAAGCGCTTTTAGGGGCCCAGCCCAGCACAGATACGCAGTATTTT. Protein: CASSKALLGAQPSTDTQYF.

The chain uses TRBV20-1 and TRBJ1-6; 9 positions agree with TRBD1. This CDR3 spans 17 amino acids. J lost 6 bases, V lost 0 bases, and 9 bases had no gene match. The germline V gene encodes CDR1 DFQATT and CDR2 SNEGSKA (reference sequence). The DNA for the CDR3 is TGCAGTGCTAGAGATTCGAGGAGGGACAGGGTTAATTCACCCCTCCACTTT. Its translation is CSARDSRRDRVNSPLHF.

Only one count was recorded for this clonotype. The V gene is TRBV12-3 or TRBV12-4, the J gene TRBJ2-3, with D tentatively TRBD2 (5 bases). This CDR3 comprises 13 residues. The ends were cut back, 6 bases at V and 4 bases at J, with 11 bases in the middle. The CDR3 loop reads CASRITGADTQYF. The CDR3 coding sequence is TGTGCCAGCAGAATTACCGGGGCAGATACGCAGTATTTT.

This clonotype was seen many times. The chain combines TRBV9 with TRBJ2-2, with D tentatively TRBD1 (5 bases). With 7 bases removed from V and 2 bases from J, the gap between germline ends came to 9 bases. From germline, CDR1 is SGDLS and CDR2 YYNGEE. The CDR3 has 13 residues. This CDR3 reads CASGRDNTGELFF. The CDR3, as DNA: TGTGCCAGCGGCAGGGATAACACCGGGGAGCTGTTTTTT.

The chain uses TRBV3-1 and TRBJ2-3; 10 bases align to TRBD2. In germline, CDR1 is LGHDT, CDR2 YNNKEL (reference sequence). Trimming removed 0 bases from V and 0 bases from J; junction bases left unmatched: 9. There are 19 residues in the CDR3. The CDR3 DNA reads as TGTGCCAGCAGCCAAGACTTGGCTAGCGGGGGCCCTAGCACAGATACGCAGTATTTT. Protein sequence: CASSQDLASGGPSTDTQYF.

The chain uses TRBV24-1 and TRBJ1-2; perhaps TRBD1 as D (6 bases). Germline loops: CDR1 KGHDR, CDR2 SFDVKD. Trimming left V 4 bases short and J 8 bases short, with 13 bases between. The CDR3 contains 13 residues. CDR3 nucleotides: TGTGCCACCAGTGAAGCCGCGGGGGGCGGCTACACCTTC. Amino acid sequence: CATSEAAGGGYTF.

This sequence joins TRBV6-6 and TRBJ2-1; perhaps TRBD1 as D (6 bases). V lost 6 bases and J lost 2, with 17 bases in between. There are 16 residues in the CDR3. Germline CDR1 reads MNHNY; CDR2 reads SVGAGI (reference sequence). In DNA form, the CDR3 reads TGTGCCAGCAGCCCACTCGGGCAGGGGACCTACAATGAGCAGTTCTTC. Amino acids: CASSPLGQGTYNEQFF.

In this sample, this clonotype turned up many times. The V gene is TRBV29-1, the J gene TRBJ2-3; TRBD1 might be the D (5 bases). The CDR3 covers 14 residues. Trimming took off 6 bases at V and 4 bases at J, with 17 bases between the two ends. Germline V gene lookup returns CDR1 SQVTM and CDR2 ANQGSEA. CDR3 bases: TGCAGCGTGGATGAGTCAGGGTGGGCAGATACGCAGTATTTT. Translation: CSVDESGWADTQYF.

The chain joins TRBV18 to TRBJ2-5; 7 nucleotides line up with TRBD2. The CDR3 extends over 15 amino acids. Germline loops: CDR1 KGHSH, CDR2 LQKENI. The V and J ends lost 4 bases and 3 bases, in that order; junction bases with no gene match: 8. The DNA for the CDR3 is TGTGCCAGCTCACGAAGGACTAGTTCTAAAGAGACCCAGTACTTC. Protein sequence: CASSRRTSSKETQYF.

A few counts support this clonotype. The chain is built from TRBV12-3 or TRBV12-4 and TRBJ2-1; tentatively, D is TRBD1 or TRBD2 (5 bases each). V was shortened by 5 bases and J by 7 bases, with 21 bases between the two germline ends. The CDR3 runs 16 residues. CDR3 protein: CASSLTLWGKRNEQFF. The CDR3 nucleotides are TGTGCCAGCAGTCTCACTTTATGGGGGAAAAGGAATGAGCAGTTCTTC.

This clonotype was counted between two and nine times. The V and J genes are TRBV4-2 and TRBJ2-1, with D unresolved. CDR1 and CDR2 (germline): LGHNA, YNFKEQ. There are 14 residues in the CDR3. V was trimmed by 2 bases and J by 2 bases, leaving 7 bases between them. CDR3 coding DNA: TGTGCCAGCAGCCAACCAGGTACCTACAATGAGCAGTTCTTC. Translation gives CASSQPGTYNEQFF.

The chain links TRBV29-1 to TRBJ2-1; D is uncertain. The CDR3 loop spans 15 amino acids. Per the germline V gene, CDR1 is SQVTM and CDR2 is ANQGSEA. V lost 6 bases, J lost 0 bases, and 15 bases lay in between. The CDR3 bases are TGCAGCGTGTTACTGACTCGTCGCTCCTACAATGAGCAGTTCTTC. This translates into CSVLLTRRSYNEQFF.

This chain links TRBV5-1 with TRBJ1-2; maybe TRBD1 (5 bases). CDR3 length: 16 amino acids. The V gene lost 0 bases and the J gene lost 4 bases, with 16 bases spanning the gap. Germline V gene sequence: CDR1 SGHRS, CDR2 YFSETQ. This chain's CDR3 is CASSLEHGGWGYGYTF. CDR3 sequence (DNA): TGCGCCAGCAGCTTGGAACACGGGGGTTGGGGCTATGGCTACACCTTC.

This clonotype was detected only a few times. The V call is TRBV11-2, the J call TRBJ2-5; D unclear. The germline CDR1 and CDR2 sequences are SGHAT and FQNNGV. The CDR3 is made up of 15 amino acids. Deletions cut 1 base from V and 5 bases from J, with 14 bases between. This chain's CDR3 is CASSLVLGSEETQYF. The CDR3 nucleotides read TGTGCCAGCAGCTTAGTTCTTGGGTCCGAGGAGACCCAGTACTTC.